This T cell receptor (beta chain) originates from a study of T cells in Graves' hyperthyroidism and ophthalmopathy. Note on this clonotype: Its matching antigen is unknown.

Regions amplified from RNA transcripts were the TCR beta CDR3 regions. First-round RT-PCR of the TCR CDR3 relied on the HTBI primer set. TCRdb re-called the multiplex PCR reads with MiXCR, one entry per CDR3 protein. In the table there are 640,000 or so distinct CDR3 sequences, roughly 14% of which are singletons. Uncontrolled infection, other autoimmune disease, pregnancy or lactation led to exclusion. The study's findings and limits: Through a model of 13 V-J features, ophthalmopathy was separated from stable hyperthyroidism.

Sequenced: blood. This TCR was sampled from a middle-aged woman with Graves' ophthalmopathy.

This chain's CDR3 is CATSDSGQTQETQYF. The CDR3 DNA reads as TGTGCCACCAGTGATTCCGGACAGACCCAAGAGACCCAGTACTTC. The J gene is TRBJ2-5, the V gene TRBV24-1, with D perhaps matching TRBD1 (6 bases). Trimming cost V 2 bases and J 1 base, with 10 bases left between them. The CDR3 is made up of 15 amino acids. Germline assignment: CDR1 KGHDR and CDR2 SFDVKD.